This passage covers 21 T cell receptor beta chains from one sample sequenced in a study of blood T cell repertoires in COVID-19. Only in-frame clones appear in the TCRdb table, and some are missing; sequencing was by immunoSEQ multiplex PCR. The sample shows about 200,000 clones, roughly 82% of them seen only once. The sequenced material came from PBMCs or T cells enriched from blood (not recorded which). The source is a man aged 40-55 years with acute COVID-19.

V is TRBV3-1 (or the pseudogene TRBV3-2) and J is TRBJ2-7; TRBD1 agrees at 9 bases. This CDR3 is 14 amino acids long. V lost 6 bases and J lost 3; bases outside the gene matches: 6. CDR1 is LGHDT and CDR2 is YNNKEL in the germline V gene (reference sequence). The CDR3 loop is CASRFGTGNYEQYF. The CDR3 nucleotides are TGTGCCAGCAGATTCGGGACAGGGAACTACGAGCAGTACTTC.

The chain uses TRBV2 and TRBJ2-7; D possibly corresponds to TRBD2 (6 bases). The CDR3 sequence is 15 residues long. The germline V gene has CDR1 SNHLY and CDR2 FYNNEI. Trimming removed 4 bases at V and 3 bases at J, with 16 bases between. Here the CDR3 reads CASSVQGLPIYEQYF. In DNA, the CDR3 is TGTGCCAGCAGTGTCCAGGGACTCCCCATCTACGAGCAGTACTTC.

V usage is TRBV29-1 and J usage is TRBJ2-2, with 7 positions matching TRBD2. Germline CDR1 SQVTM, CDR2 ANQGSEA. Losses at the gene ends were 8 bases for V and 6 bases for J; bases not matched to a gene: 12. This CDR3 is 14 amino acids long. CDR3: CSTYGASGAGELFF. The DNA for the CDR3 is TGCAGCACCTACGGGGCTAGCGGCGCCGGGGAGCTGTTTTTT.

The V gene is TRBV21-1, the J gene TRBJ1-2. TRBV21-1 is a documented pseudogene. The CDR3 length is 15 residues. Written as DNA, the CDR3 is TGTGCCAGCAGCACGGCAGTCGTTCCGGGCTATGGCTACACCTTC. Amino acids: CASSTAVVPGYGYTF.

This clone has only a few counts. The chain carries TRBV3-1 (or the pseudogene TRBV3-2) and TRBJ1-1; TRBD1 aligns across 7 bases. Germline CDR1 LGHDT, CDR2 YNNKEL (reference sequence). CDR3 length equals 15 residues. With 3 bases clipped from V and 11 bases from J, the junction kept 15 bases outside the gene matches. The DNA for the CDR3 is TGTGCCAGCAGCCAGGGGCCTACAGGGGCCGCTCGGGCTTTCTTT. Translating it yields CASSQGPTGAARAFF.

The CDR3 DNA reads TGTGCCAGCAGCCTAGGGACTAGCGGGATAGAGACCCAGTACTTC. It translates to CASSLGTSGIETQYF. The chain is built from TRBV7-2 and TRBJ2-5, with 13 bases identical to TRBD2. The CDR3 spans 15 residues. Trimming took 5 bases from V and 4 from J; bases not matched to a gene: 4. Germline V gives CDR1 SGHTA, CDR2 FQGNSA.

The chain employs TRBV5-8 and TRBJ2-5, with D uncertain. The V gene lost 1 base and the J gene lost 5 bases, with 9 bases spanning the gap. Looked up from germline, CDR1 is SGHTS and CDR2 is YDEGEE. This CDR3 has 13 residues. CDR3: CASSLRQSETQYF. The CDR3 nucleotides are TGTGCCAGCAGCTTGCGTCAGTCGGAGACCCAGTACTTC. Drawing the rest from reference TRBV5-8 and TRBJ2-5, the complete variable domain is EAGVTQSPTHLIKTRGQQATLRCSPISGHTSVYWYQQALGLGLQFLLWYDEGEERNRGNFPPRFSGRQFPNYSSELNVNALELEDSALYLCASSLRQSETQYFGPGTRLLVL.

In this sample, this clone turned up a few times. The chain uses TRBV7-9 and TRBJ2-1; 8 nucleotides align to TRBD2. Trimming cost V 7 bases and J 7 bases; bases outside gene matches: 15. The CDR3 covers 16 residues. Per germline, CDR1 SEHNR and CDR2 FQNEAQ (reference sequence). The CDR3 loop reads CASTIPGGRRGNEQFF. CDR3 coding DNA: TGTGCCAGCACCATCCCGGGAGGGAGGCGGGGGAATGAGCAGTTCTTC.

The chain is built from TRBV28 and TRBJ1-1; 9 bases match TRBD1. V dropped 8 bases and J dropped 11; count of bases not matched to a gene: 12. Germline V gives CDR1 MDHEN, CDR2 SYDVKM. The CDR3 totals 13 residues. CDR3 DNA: TGTGCCAGCCGAAGGGACAGGGTATCCGGCGCTTTCTTT. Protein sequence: CASRRDRVSGAFF.

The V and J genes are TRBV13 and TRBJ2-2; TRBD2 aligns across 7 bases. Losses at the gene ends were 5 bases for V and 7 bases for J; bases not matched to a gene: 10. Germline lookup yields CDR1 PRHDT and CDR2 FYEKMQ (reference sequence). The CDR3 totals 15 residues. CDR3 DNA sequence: TGTGCCAGCAGCGACCCCGCGGGAGCCAACGGGGAGCTGTTTTTT. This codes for CASSDPAGANGELFF.

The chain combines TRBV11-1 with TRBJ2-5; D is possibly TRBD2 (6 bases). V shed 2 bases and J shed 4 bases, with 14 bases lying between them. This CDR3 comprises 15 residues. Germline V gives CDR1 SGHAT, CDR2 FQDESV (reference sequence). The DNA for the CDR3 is TGTGCCAGCAGCTTAATTGCGGGGAACAGAGAGACCCAGTACTTC. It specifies CASSLIAGNRETQYF.

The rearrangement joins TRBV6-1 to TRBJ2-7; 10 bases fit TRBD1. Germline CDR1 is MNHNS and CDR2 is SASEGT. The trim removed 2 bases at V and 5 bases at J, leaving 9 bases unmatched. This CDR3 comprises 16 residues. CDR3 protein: CASSESAGTGAHEQYF. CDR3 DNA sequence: TGTGCCAGCAGTGAATCCGCCGGGACAGGGGCTCACGAGCAGTACTTC.

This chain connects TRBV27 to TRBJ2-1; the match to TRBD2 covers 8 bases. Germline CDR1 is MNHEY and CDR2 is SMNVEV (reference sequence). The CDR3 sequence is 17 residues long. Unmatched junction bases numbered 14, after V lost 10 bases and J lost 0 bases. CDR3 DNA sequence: TGTGCCACCCAGGCCGGGGGGGGAGGCCCCTCCTACAATGAGCAGTTCTTC. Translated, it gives CATQAGGGGPSYNEQFF.

The CDR3 loop is CASRPTGSSYEQYF. As DNA, the CDR3 is TGTGCCAGCAGGCCAACGGGGAGCTCCTACGAGCAGTACTTC. This chain joins TRBV7-9 and TRBJ2-7, with a tentative D call TRBD2 (5 bases). The CDR3 has 14 residues. The V end was cut by 6 bases, the J end by 0 bases, with 12 bases between. CDR1 is SEHNR and CDR2 is FQNEAQ in the germline V gene (reference sequence).

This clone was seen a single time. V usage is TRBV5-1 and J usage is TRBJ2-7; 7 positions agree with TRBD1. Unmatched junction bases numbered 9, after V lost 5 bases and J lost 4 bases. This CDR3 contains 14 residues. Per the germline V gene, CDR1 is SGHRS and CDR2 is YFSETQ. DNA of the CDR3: TGCGCCAGCAGTCCTCAGGGGGAAGGGTACGAGCAGTACTTC. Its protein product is CASSPQGEGYEQYF.

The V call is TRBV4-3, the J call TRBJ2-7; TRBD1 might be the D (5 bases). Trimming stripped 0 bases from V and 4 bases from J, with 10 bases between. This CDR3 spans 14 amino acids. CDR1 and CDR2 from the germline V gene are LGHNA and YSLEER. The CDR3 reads CASSQDLQVYEQYF. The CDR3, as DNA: TGCGCCAGCAGCCAAGACCTACAGGTTTACGAGCAGTACTTC.

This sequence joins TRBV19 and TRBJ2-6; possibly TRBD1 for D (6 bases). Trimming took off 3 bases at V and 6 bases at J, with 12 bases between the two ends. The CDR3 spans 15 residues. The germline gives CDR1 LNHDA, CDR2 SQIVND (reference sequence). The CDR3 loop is CASSILHREANVLTF. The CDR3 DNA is TGTGCCAGTAGTATTCTTCACAGGGAGGCCAACGTCCTGACTTTC.

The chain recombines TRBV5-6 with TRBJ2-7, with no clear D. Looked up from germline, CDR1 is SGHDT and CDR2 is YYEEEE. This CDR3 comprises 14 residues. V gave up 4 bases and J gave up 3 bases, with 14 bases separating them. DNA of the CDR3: TGTGCCAGCAGCCCCCCCTATAGTGGCTACGAGCAGTACTTC. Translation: CASSPPYSGYEQYF.

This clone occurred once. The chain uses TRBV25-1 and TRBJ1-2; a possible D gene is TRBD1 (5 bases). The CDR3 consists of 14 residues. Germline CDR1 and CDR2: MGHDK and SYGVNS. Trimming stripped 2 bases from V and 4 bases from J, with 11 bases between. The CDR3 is CASSEPGGVYGYTF. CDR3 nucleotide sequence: TGTGCCAGCAGTGAACCGGGAGGGGTCTATGGCTACACCTTC.

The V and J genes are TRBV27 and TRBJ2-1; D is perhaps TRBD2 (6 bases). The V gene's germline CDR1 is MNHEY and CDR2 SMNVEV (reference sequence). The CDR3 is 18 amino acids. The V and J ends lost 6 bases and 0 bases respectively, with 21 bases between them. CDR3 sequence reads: CASSPSAFSGSSYNEQFF. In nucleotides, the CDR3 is TGTGCCAGCAGCCCCTCCGCCTTTAGCGGAAGCTCCTACAATGAGCAGTTCTTC.

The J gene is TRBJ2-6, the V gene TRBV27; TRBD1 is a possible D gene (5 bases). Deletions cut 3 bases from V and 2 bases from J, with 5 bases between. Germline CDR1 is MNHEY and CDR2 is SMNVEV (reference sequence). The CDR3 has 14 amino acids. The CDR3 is CASSFRAGANVLTF. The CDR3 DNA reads TGTGCCAGCAGTTTCAGGGCTGGGGCCAACGTCCTGACTTTC.